This passage covers 29 T cell receptor beta chains from one sample sequenced in a study of T cells expressing NK-cell markers. Using the 5' RACE reads, TCRdb records one entry per CDR3 protein without DNA. In all, the sample yields 200,000 to 300,000 distinct CDR3 sequences. The sequencing input was blood T cells: a sorted CD56 or NKG2C T cell subset, CD4+ or CD8+ T cells, or bulk PBMC T cells (not recorded which). The source is a woman between 18 and 69 years old in good health.

The chain uses TRBV6-1 and TRBJ2-7; no DNA is available, so the TRBD2 call from TCRdb remains unchecked. This CDR3 spans 15 amino acids. CDR1 is MNHNS, CDR2 SASEGT, per germline. CDR3 protein: CASSEAPGRVYEQYF.

The rearrangement joins TRBV3-1 to TRBJ2-5; without DNA, the TCRdb call of TRBD2 cannot be checked. The CDR3 runs 16 residues. CDR1 and CDR2 (germline): LGHDT, YNNKEL (reference sequence). The CDR3 reads CASSRGEAGEVETQYF.

The chain carries TRBV20-1 and TRBJ2-5; TCRdb's D gene call, TRBD1, goes unchecked for lack of DNA. This CDR3 contains 14 residues. Germline V CDR1 and CDR2: DFQATT, SNEGSKA (reference sequence). The CDR3 region is CSARVGGARETQYF.

The chain combines TRBV5-1 with TRBJ2-1; TCRdb selects TRBD2, and the lack of DNA leaves this call unchecked. The CDR3 is 15 residues long. CDR1 and CDR2 (germline): SGHRS, YFSETQ. CDR3 residues: CASSLELAGPNEQFF.

CDR3 in amino acids: CASSSNSGRAYEQYF. The chain joins TRBV6-1 to TRBJ2-7; there is no DNA to check the TCRdb D call of TRBD2. The CDR3 has 15 residues. Germline values: CDR1 MNHNS, CDR2 SASEGT.

This chain connects TRBV5-5 to TRBJ1-3; TCRdb's assignment of TRBD1 cannot be checked, as there is no DNA. CDR1 SGHKS and CDR2 YYEKEE come from the germline V gene (reference sequence). This CDR3 has 15 amino acids. The CDR3 here is CASSSEQGAGNTIYF.

This chain connects TRBV5-1 to TRBJ1-4. Germline V gene data show CDR1 as SGHRS and CDR2 as YFSETQ. There are 15 residues in the CDR3. Here the CDR3 reads CASSRLGEEGEKLFF. Combining the CDR3 with reference TRBV5-1 and TRBJ1-4 gives the whole variable domain KAGVTQTPRYLIKTRGQQVTLSCSPISGHRSVSWYQQTPGQGLQFLFEYFSETQRNKGNFPGRFSGRQFSNSRSEMNVSTLELGDSALYLCASSRLGEEGEKLFFGSGTQLSVL.

This rearrangement joins TRBV10-3 to TRBJ2-7. CDR1 is ENHRY, CDR2 SYGVKD, per germline. The CDR3 is 13 amino acids. CDR3 sequence reads: CAISASDSYEQYF.

CDR3 in amino acids: CSALQGYGNQPQHF. V usage is TRBV20-1 and J usage is TRBJ1-5; the D call of TRBD1 rests on TCRdb alone, since no DNA is present to check it. The CDR3 extends over 14 amino acids. Germline values: CDR1 DFQATT, CDR2 SNEGSKA (reference sequence).

CDR3 residues: CASSPPLSGREYNEQFF. V and J are TRBV18 and TRBJ2-1; the TCRdb D gene call, TRBD2, has no DNA to confirm it. Germline V CDR1 and CDR2: KGHSH, LQKENI. The CDR3 is made up of 17 amino acids.

V gene TRBV29-1 combines with J gene TRBJ2-7; TCRdb's assignment of TRBD1 cannot be checked, as there is no DNA. Germline CDR1 reads SQVTM; CDR2 reads ANQGSEA. The CDR3 contains 13 residues. The CDR3 here is CSVAGQTHYEQYF.

This chain connects TRBV5-1 to TRBJ2-3. The CDR3 is made up of 13 amino acids. Germline assignment: CDR1 SGHRS and CDR2 YFSETQ. The CDR3 loop is CASSLGVLDTQYF.

The chain uses TRBV4-3 and TRBJ2-5; TCRdb indicates TRBD1, and absent DNA this call remains unverified. Germline V gene data show CDR1 as LGHNA and CDR2 as YSLEER. The CDR3 length is 15 residues. The CDR3 spells CASSRARGGDETQYF.

The chain couples TRBV6-1 to TRBJ2-7; TCRdb returns TRBD1, unconfirmable since there is no DNA. The germline V gene encodes CDR1 MNHNS and CDR2 SASEGT. The CDR3 loop spans 15 amino acids. CDR3 loop: CASKTRQGHSYEQYF.

The chain has TRBV12-3 or TRBV12-4 and TRBJ1-1; TCRdb indicates TRBD1, and absent DNA this call remains unverified. The CDR3 contains 16 residues. CDR3: CASSLALRVPNTEAFF.

J is TRBJ1-1 and V is TRBV5-1; TCRdb's D gene call, TRBD1, goes unchecked for lack of DNA. CDR1 is SGHRS, CDR2 YFSETQ, per germline. The CDR3 extends over 15 amino acids. The CDR3 loop is CASSHPRTDRSEAFF.

The chain employs TRBV7-2 and TRBJ1-1. Germline V CDR1 and CDR2: SGHTA, FQGNSA. The CDR3 consists of 11 residues. The CDR3 is CASSLATEAFF.

This chain connects TRBV21-1 to TRBJ2-7. TRBV21-1 is labeled a pseudogene. The CDR3 covers 14 residues. This CDR3 reads CASSPLTSSYEQYF.

This chain links TRBV6-1 with TRBJ2-7. Germline V gene lookup returns CDR1 MNHNS and CDR2 SASEGT. The CDR3 runs to 15 residues. CDR3 sequence reads: CASSEVAQGYYEQYF.

The chain combines TRBV7-6 with TRBJ1-3. The CDR3 loop spans 14 amino acids. CDR1 is SGHVS, CDR2 FNYEAQ, per germline. CDR3 region: CASSLLSSGNTIYF. The variable domain in full, completed from reference TRBV7-6 and TRBJ1-3, reads GAGVSQSPRYKVTKRGQDVALRCDPISGHVSLYWYRQALGQGPEFLTYFNYEAQQDKSGLPNDRFSAERPEGSISTLTIQRTEQRDSAMYRCASSLLSSGNTIYFGEGSWLTVV.

The rearrangement uses TRBV12-3 or TRBV12-4 and TRBJ2-5. The CDR3 consists of 14 residues. The CDR3 protein is CASSIRLAQETQYF.

The chain carries TRBV4-2 and TRBJ1-2; the TCRdb D gene call, TRBD1, has no DNA to confirm it. The germline gives CDR1 LGHNA, CDR2 YNFKEQ. This CDR3 has 15 amino acids. The CDR3 protein is CASSQVERGIYGYTF.

The V and J genes are TRBV18 and TRBJ1-1. From germline, CDR1 is KGHSH and CDR2 LQKENI. CDR3 length: 13 amino acids. CDR3 in amino acids: CASSPIPNTEAFF.

This chain uses TRBV20-1 with TRBJ2-7; TCRdb calls TRBD1, which cannot be checked without DNA. This CDR3 region has 12 residues. Germline CDR1 is DFQATT and CDR2 is SNEGSKA (reference sequence). This CDR3 reads CSGSDRIYEQYF.

The chain combines TRBV18 with TRBJ1-1; the TCRdb D gene call, TRBD1, has no DNA to confirm it. The length of the CDR3 is 14 residues. Germline V gene data show CDR1 as KGHSH and CDR2 as LQKENI. The CDR3 protein is CASSPQGQRVEAFF.

The chain links TRBV5-4 to TRBJ2-4; TCRdb proposes TRBD1, but this gene call is untestable without DNA. Germline CDR1 SGHNT, CDR2 YYREEE (reference sequence). The CDR3 covers 16 residues. The CDR3 loop is CASSLVPDRVKNIQYF. Using reference TRBV5-4 and TRBJ2-4 for the parts outside the CDR3, the full variable domain is ETGVTQSPTHLIKTRGQQVTLRCSSQSGHNTVSWYQQALGQGPQFIFQYYREEENGRGNFPPRFSGLQFPNYSSELNVNALELDDSALYLCASSLVPDRVKNIQYFGAGTRLSVL.

The chain recombines TRBV12-3 or TRBV12-4 with TRBJ1-5; no DNA is available, so the TRBD1 call from TCRdb remains unchecked. This CDR3 has 14 amino acids. The CDR3 spells CASSLAGSPQPQHF.

The chain employs TRBV7-2 and TRBJ2-3; TCRdb outputs TRBD2, but without DNA this stays unchecked. CDR1 and CDR2 from the germline V gene are SGHTA and FQGNSA. CDR3 length: 15 residues. CDR3 sequence reads: CASSLASGSADTQYF.

V and J are TRBV12-3 or TRBV12-4 and TRBJ1-1; the D call of TRBD1 rests on TCRdb alone, since no DNA is present to check it. The CDR3 loop spans 13 amino acids. The CDR3 spells CASSRTEHFEAFF.